This is a list of T cell receptor beta chains from one sample in a study of OX40 agonist ivuxolimab in advanced cancers. Produced via immunoSEQ multiplex PCR; TCRdb's table is partial and in-frame only. Of 30,000 to 40,000 clones in the sample, approximately 79% were seen once. This specimen consisted of CD4+ or CD8+ T cells sorted from blood, obtained in a trial of the OX40 agonist ivuxolimab. The origin of the receptors is an adult with an advanced solid tumor such as melanoma, head and neck, liver or kidney cancer. Both conserved end residues are part of each CDR3. A D gene is named only where the DNA matches it firmly. Size is stated for part of the rows, as once, few or many counts, or as a class when the clone is expanded.

clone_size	v_call	d_call	j_call	cdr3_aa	cdr3_nt
.	TRBV4-1	.	TRBJ1-6	CASSQVGRDSPLHF	TGCGCCAGCAGCCAAGTCGGGCGGGATTCACCCCTCCACTTT
.	TRBV19	TRBD1	TRBJ1-4	CASSTPGQGRTNEKLFF	TGTGCCAGTAGTACCCCGGGACAGGGAAGAACTAATGAAAAACTGTTTTTT
.	TRBV19	TRBD1	TRBJ1-1	CASSIRTGSSAFF	TGTGCCAGTAGTATTCGGACAGGGAGTTCGGCTTTCTTT
.	TRBV7-9	.	TRBJ1-4	CASSRVATNEKLFF	TGTGCCAGCAGCCGGGTTGCAACTAATGAAAAACTGTTTTTT
.	TRBV2	.	TRBJ2-7	CASSDTGMGQYF	TGTGCCAGCAGCGATACAGGGATGGGGCAGTACTTC
.	TRBV4-2	TRBD2	TRBJ2-7	CASSQETSGTTYEQYF	TGTGCCAGCAGCCAAGAGACTAGCGGGACGACCTACGAGCAGTACTTC
.	TRBV5-1	.	TRBJ2-1	CASSFELGTIEYNEQFF	TGCGCCAGCAGCTTCGAGCTTGGGACAATTGAGTACAATGAGCAGTTCTTC
.	TRBV30	.	TRBJ2-3	CAWTGLTPDTQYF	TGTGCCTGGACAGGGCTTACGCCGGATACGCAGTATTTT
once	TRBV15	.	TRBJ2-5	CATSRDSYQETQYF	TGTGCCACCAGCAGGGACAGTTACCAAGAGACCCAGTACTTC
.	TRBV28	TRBD2	TRBJ2-7	CASKWSGGYEQYF	TGTGCCAGCAAGTGGAGCGGGGGCTACGAGCAGTACTTC
.	TRBV19	.	TRBJ2-7	CASRRQTSEEQYF	TGTGCCAGTAGAAGGCAGACGAGCGAGGAGCAGTACTTC
.	TRBV12-5	TRBD1	TRBJ1-2	CASGLFTGGYGYTF	TGTGCTAGTGGTTTGTTCACAGGGGGCTATGGCTACACCTTC
medium-sized	TRBV5-1	TRBD1	TRBJ1-1	CASSLDLTGVATEAFF	TGCGCCAGCAGCTTGGACTTAACAGGGGTGGCCACTGAAGCTTTCTTT